This T cell receptor (beta chain) is from a study of shared clonotypes between healthy human individuals. Germline values: CDR1 SGHVS, CDR2 FQNEAQ. The CDR3 is made up of 16 amino acids. J was trimmed by 4 bases and V by 0 bases; bases with no gene match: 4. Sequencing used immunoSEQ multiplex PCR; TCRdb keeps in-frame clones, though not all of them. The sample contains under 2,000,000 clones, 85% to 95% of which appear only once. CD8 cells classed as naive were CD45RO-negative and positively selected for CCR7, excluding terminally differentiated effector memory CD45RA+ cells. The sequence was collected from a man aged 18 to 30 in good health. Material: naive CD8+ T cells sorted from blood. This chain uses TRBV7-8 with TRBJ1-1, with TRBD1 matching over 11 bases. The CDR3: CASSLAPGTGGTEAFF. The CDR3 bases are TGTGCCAGCAGCTTAGCCCCCGGGACAGGGGGCACTGAAGCTTTCTTT.